The T cell receptor beta chain described here comes from a study of T cells expressing NK-cell markers. Following a re-call of the 5' RACE reads, TCRdb has one entry per CDR3 protein and lacks DNA. The sample has approximately 420,000 distinct CDR3 sequences; the top ten hold approximately 12%. Sequenced input: blood T cells: a sorted CD56 or NKG2C T cell subset, CD4+ or CD8+ T cells, or bulk PBMC T cells (not recorded which). This receptor was obtained from a woman aged 45-60 years in good health.

CDR3 sequence reads: CASSVALAGGGDTGELFF. This sequence joins TRBV9 and TRBJ2-2; TCRdb's assignment of TRBD2 cannot be checked, as there is no DNA. From germline, CDR1 is SGDLS and CDR2 YYNGEE. The CDR3 runs 18 residues. Using reference TRBV9 and TRBJ2-2 for the parts outside the CDR3, the full variable domain is DSGVTQTPKHLITATGQRVTLRCSPRSGDLSVYWYQQSLDQGLQFLIQYYNGEERAKGNILERFSAQQFPDLHSELNLSSLELGDSALYFCASSVALAGGGDTGELFFGEGSRLTVL.